Detailed here is one T cell receptor (beta chain). This clone was seen only a few times. This clone's antigen is unknown. Base qualities are not provided; no much larger clone lies one nucleotide away. The CDR3 spans 15 residues, from the cysteine through the phenylalanine. Of the read, only the CDR3 DNA is kept; its 45 bases are in frame from base 1. The germline V gene (reference sequence) provides CDR1 LNHDA and CDR2 SQIVND. V and J are truncated by 4 bases and 8 bases respectively, leaving an intervening sequence of 15 bases. The data belong to a study of identifying expanded T cells in peripheral blood (dated by TCRdb to the late 2010s). About the study as a whole: Technical replicates were generated by sequencing separate aliquots of the same genomic DNA pool, with four replicates compared pairwise. The paper as a whole reports these results and caveats: The authors expected that biological variance in healthy repertoires might rise further over much longer intervals, such as months to years. Across all healthy-donor time intervals, the beta-binomial model significantly cut both the number of clones called differentially abundant and the false-positive rate. Roughly 1.2 differentially abundant clones were flagged by the binomial model between technical replicates, whereas about 16 and 19 were flagged over around two weeks and four weeks, respectively. Variance in clone template counts between approximately two-week samples significantly increased with total template count across all healthy donors.

TCRbeta CDR3 regions were profiled with the immunoSEQ Assay using bias-controlled multiplex PCR amplification of genomic DNA. Per the authors' processing: To quantify the absolute abundance of each unique TCRbeta CDR3 region, the sequences were collapsed and filtered. Differential abundance was assessed using a binomial (Fisher-equivalent) model and a beta-binomial model in which time-dependent variance fitted from healthy donors was added. Clones with fewer than 5 combined templates were removed, and a clone was called differentially abundant if the clone's Benjamini-Hochberg FDR was below 0.01. The form v = (b*log(k)+a)^2 was used to model beta-binomial variance as a function of total template count across the two samples. Drawn from immuneACCESS, this table holds only the in-frame rearrangements with V and J called that TCRdb kept. Clones are partly lost; checked studies trace under half to an unresolved V gene and leave the rest unexplained. D and trimming were read from the DNA, whereas the V and J calls and clone size are those reported in that table. Here the sample has around 120,000 clones; approximately 90% occur a single time. In total, the top ten clones hold less than 20% of the sample.

During the collection period, no immune events, such as infections, were documented for the healthy donors. Blood repertoires from healthy donors were used as a training cohort for calibrating time-dependent variance in a beta-binomial model of differential abundance of T-cell clones. The training cohort comprised roughly ten healthy donors, 3 female and 7 male. On average the donors were approximately 42 years old, and their ages spanned roughly 29 to 64 years. Whole blood was collected from each healthy donor at three time points spaced 2 to 3 weeks apart and obtained from a commercial supplier. For immunosequencing, genomic DNA was extracted from unsorted whole blood.

This chain is built from TRBV19 and TRBJ1-6, with TRBD1 tentatively as D gene (6 bases match). The receptor's source is a person aged 18 to 75 in good health. Sequenced input: blood. The CDR3: CASSRGQFGDSPLHF. The DNA is as follows: TGTGCCAGTAGTAGAGGACAGTTTGGTGATTCACCCCTCCACTTT.